These 7 T cell receptor beta chains originate from one sample sequenced in a study of cytotoxic CD8 clonotypes in ibrutinib-treated CLL. TCRdb's copy holds only in-frame clones and misses some; the assay was immunoSEQ multiplex PCR. This sample has 200,000 to 250,000 clones, with about three quarters found just once. The sequencing here drew on PBMCs, taken after 12 months of ibrutinib treatment. The receptors were gathered from a human donor with chronic lymphocytic leukemia.

The chain couples TRBV5-8 to TRBJ2-2; maybe TRBD2 (5 bases). The CDR3 has 15 amino acids. Germline CDR1 reads SGHTS; CDR2 reads YDEGEE. The V end was cut by 0 bases, the J end by 1 base, with 7 bases between. CDR3 sequence reads: CASSLGLKNTGELFF. DNA for the CDR3: TGTGCCAGCAGCTTGGGACTAAAGAACACCGGGGAGCTGTTTTTT. The full variable domain, its missing parts supplied by reference TRBV5-8 and TRBJ2-2, is EAGVTQSPTHLIKTRGQQATLRCSPISGHTSVYWYQQALGLGLQFLLWYDEGEERNRGNFPPRFSGRQFPNYSSELNVNALELEDSALYLCASSLGLKNTGELFFGEGSRLTVL.

Here the CDR3 reads CASRARGGALYNEQFF. The CDR3 bases are TGTGCCAGCAGGGCGCGTGGGGGGGCCCTATACAATGAGCAGTTCTTC. The genes are TRBV28 and TRBJ2-1; tentative D call: TRBD2 (7 bases). Germline CDR1 MDHEN, CDR2 SYDVKM. The CDR3 spans 16 residues. V dropped 6 bases and J dropped 4 bases, with 19 bases sitting between them.

This clone was counted only a few times. CDR3 nucleotides: TGTGCCAGTAGTTGGGGATCTGGAAACACCATATATTTT. Translated: CASSWGSGNTIYF. This chain connects TRBV19 to TRBJ1-3; no firm D call. Germline CDR1 reads LNHDA; CDR2 reads SQIVND (reference sequence). This CDR3 contains 13 residues. V lost 5 bases and J 1 base, leaving 6 bases between the germline ends.

The chain employs TRBV5-1 and TRBJ1-4; 10 nucleotides align to TRBD1. V gave up 4 bases and J gave up 8 bases; unmatched junction bases: 8. Germline CDR1 and CDR2: SGHRS and YFSETQ. The CDR3 contains 15 residues. CDR3 DNA: TGCGCCAGCAGCCCAGGGACAGGGGTTAGGGAAAAACTGTTTTTT. Its translation: CASSPGTGVREKLFF.

The chain is built from TRBV5-4 and TRBJ1-2; TRBD1 matches 7 bases. The ends lost 4 bases at V and 4 bases at J; junction bases unmatched: 10. This CDR3 comprises 15 residues. Per germline, CDR1 SGHNT and CDR2 YYREEE (reference sequence). CDR3 DNA sequence: TGTGCCAGCAGCCCTGACAGGGAGCGGGGCTATGGCTACACCTTC. Translation: CASSPDRERGYGYTF. The entire variable domain, with the rest obtained from reference TRBV5-4 and TRBJ1-2, is as follows: ETGVTQSPTHLIKTRGQQVTLRCSSQSGHNTVSWYQQALGQGPQFIFQYYREEENGRGNFPPRFSGLQFPNYSSELNVNALELDDSALYLCASSPDRERGYGYTFGSGTRLTVV.

V and J are TRBV29-1 and TRBJ2-1; 15 nucleotides agree with TRBD2. The germline CDR1 and CDR2 sequences are SQVTM and ANQGSEA. V lost 3 bases and J lost 14; bases outside the gene matches: 8. This CDR3 comprises 14 residues. CDR3 nucleotides: TGCAGCGTTGACCCCGGACTAGCGGGAGGGCTGGAGTTCTTC. Translated: CSVDPGLAGGLEFF.

This clone was seen a single time. The chain is built from TRBV5-3 and TRBJ2-6; possible D gene TRBD1, 6 bases. Being an ORF, TRBV5-3 has a function that is uncertain. Deletions cut 3 bases from V and 3 bases from J, with 19 bases between. The CDR3 length is 18 residues. CDR3 in DNA: TGTGCCAGAAGCTGCGGACGGGATGGGACAAGTGGGGCCAACGTCCTGACTTTC. Translating it yields CARSCGRDGTSGANVLTF.